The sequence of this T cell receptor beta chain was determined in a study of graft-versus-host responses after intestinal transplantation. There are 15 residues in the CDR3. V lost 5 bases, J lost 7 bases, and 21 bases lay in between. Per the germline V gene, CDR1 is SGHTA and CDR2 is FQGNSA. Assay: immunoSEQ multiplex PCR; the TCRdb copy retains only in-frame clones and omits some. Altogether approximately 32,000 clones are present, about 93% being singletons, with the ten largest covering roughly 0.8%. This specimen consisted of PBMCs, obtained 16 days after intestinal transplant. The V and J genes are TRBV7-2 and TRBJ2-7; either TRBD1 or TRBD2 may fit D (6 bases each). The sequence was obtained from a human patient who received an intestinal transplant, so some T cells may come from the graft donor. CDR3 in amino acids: CASSGGTRGGDEQYF. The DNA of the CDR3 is TGTGCCAGCAGCGGCGGGACACGGGGAGGTGATGAGCAGTACTTC.